Following are 32 T cell receptor beta chains from one sample sequenced in a study of T cell responses to AZD1222 COVID-19 vaccine (dated by TCRdb to about 2021). Taken with the paper, the label for time point translates to: baseline before first vaccination. The library was prepared using the immunoSEQ multiplex PCR assay. This immuneACCESS table, as held by TCRdb, lists in-frame sequences with V and J called but not all clones. Of the missing ones, under half trace to an unresolved V gene in checked studies; the others have no known cause. For this sample there are 150,000 or so clones; roughly 90% appear just once. The top ten clones comprise about 20% of the sample. Material: peripheral blood, obtained on day 0 of AZD1222 vaccination. Receptors originate from an adult in good health.

The chain combines TRBV6-5 with TRBJ2-7; possibly TRBD2 for D (6 bases). The CDR3 length is 15 residues. The V gene lost 5 bases and the J gene lost 3 bases, with 17 bases spanning the gap. CDR1 is MNHEY, CDR2 SVGAGI, per germline. The CDR3 nucleotides are TGTGCCAGCAGTCTACGGGACTCTTGGGGCTACGAGCAGTACTTC. It encodes CASSLRDSWGYEQYF.

The chain uses TRBV5-1 and TRBJ1-5; D ambiguous. V lost 1 base to trimming and J lost 6 bases, with 17 bases between them. The CDR3 totals 16 residues. Germline V gives CDR1 SGHRS, CDR2 YFSETQ. Here the CDR3 reads CASSLFPGGSGQPQHF. The CDR3 nucleotides are TGCGCCAGCAGCTTGTTCCCAGGAGGGTCCGGTCAGCCCCAGCATTTT. The complete variable domain, with remaining parts taken from reference TRBV5-1 and TRBJ1-5, reads KAGVTQTPRYLIKTRGQQVTLSCSPISGHRSVSWYQQTPGQGLQFLFEYFSETQRNKGNFPGRFSGRQFSNSRSEMNVSTLELGDSALYLCASSLFPGGSGQPQHFGDGTRLSIL.

The chain couples TRBV3-1 (or the pseudogene TRBV3-2) to TRBJ1-3, with 12 bases identical to TRBD1. V gave up 2 bases and J gave up 3 bases; unmatched junction bases: 8. The CDR3 contains 18 residues. Germline V gene sequence: CDR1 LGHDT, CDR2 YNNKEL (reference sequence). As DNA, the CDR3 is TGTGCCAGCAGCCAAAGGGACAGGGGGCTTGATAGTGGAAACACCATATATTTT. It translates to CASSQRDRGLDSGNTIYF.

The genes are TRBV7-3 and TRBJ2-1, with 8 bases identical to TRBD2. The CDR3 length is 15 residues. Germline trimming cut 5 bases from V and 4 bases from J; bases unmatched to any gene: 7. Per the germline V gene, CDR1 is SGHTA and CDR2 is FQGTGA. The CDR3 DNA sequence: TGTGCCAGCAGCCTCCTGGCGGGGGGATACAATGAGCAGTTCTTC. Translated, it gives CASSLLAGGYNEQFF.

V is TRBV7-8 and J is TRBJ2-2; a possible D gene is TRBD1 (5 bases). This CDR3 is 14 amino acids long. Per the germline V gene, CDR1 is SGHVS and CDR2 is FQNEAQ. V was pared by 5 bases and J by 4 bases, with 11 bases between. The CDR3 coding sequence is TGTGCCAGCAGCACGTCAGGGATCACCGGGGAGCTGTTTTTT. The encoded protein is CASSTSGITGELFF.

V is TRBV5-1 and J is TRBJ2-2, with D perhaps matching TRBD2 (7 bases). The V gene's germline CDR1 is SGHRS and CDR2 YFSETQ. V shed 3 bases and J shed 2 bases, with 14 bases lying between them. CDR3 length: 16 residues. The CDR3 reads CASSSPRGGNTGELFF. CDR3 bases: TGCGCCAGCAGCTCCCCGAGGGGGGGTAACACCGGGGAGCTGTTTTTT.

The V gene is TRBV5-4, the J gene TRBJ2-3, with D hard to call. CDR1 and CDR2 from the germline V gene are SGHNT and YYREEE (reference sequence). The CDR3 spans 12 residues. V shed 1 base and J shed 3 bases, with 3 bases lying between them. The chain's CDR3 is CASSLRTDTQYF. CDR3 in DNA: TGTGCCAGCAGCTTGAGAACAGATACGCAGTATTTT. Looking up the rest from reference TRBV5-4 and TRBJ2-3 gives the full variable domain: ETGVTQSPTHLIKTRGQQVTLRCSSQSGHNTVSWYQQALGQGPQFIFQYYREEENGRGNFPPRFSGLQFPNYSSELNVNALELDDSALYLCASSLRTDTQYFGPGTRLTVL.

The V gene is TRBV18, the J gene TRBJ1-5; 8 bases fit TRBD1. Germline lookup yields CDR1 KGHSH and CDR2 LQKENI. CDR3 length: 16 residues. J lost 2 bases, V lost 4 bases, and 7 bases had no gene match. CDR3 coding DNA: TGTGCCAGCTCACTAACACAGGGGGGTGGCAATCAGCCCCAGCATTTT. Its translation: CASSLTQGGGNQPQHF.

The genes are TRBV19 and TRBJ1-1; D not resolved. This CDR3 has 13 residues. Trimming pared 9 bases from V and 2 bases from J, leaving 13 bases between. Per germline, CDR1 LNHDA and CDR2 SQIVND (reference sequence). CDR3 sequence reads: CASIDFPNTEAFF. The CDR3 DNA reads as TGTGCCAGCATCGACTTTCCCAACACTGAAGCTTTCTTT.

The chain uses TRBV5-1 and TRBJ2-7; D remains ambiguous. V dropped 0 bases and J dropped 6 bases, with 10 bases sitting between them. Looked up from germline, CDR1 is SGHRS and CDR2 is YFSETQ. This CDR3 contains 13 residues. The CDR3 region is CASSLDQVVEQYF. The CDR3 bases are TGCGCCAGCAGCTTGGACCAGGTCGTCGAGCAGTACTTC.

In its sample, this clone was seen once. The chain combines TRBV2 with TRBJ1-4, with a weak D call TRBD1 (5 bases). This CDR3 is built from 16 residues. Germline V gene lookup returns CDR1 SNHLY and CDR2 FYNNEI. Between the trimmed V and J ends, which lost 6 bases and 3 bases, there was a span of 17 bases. The CDR3 bases are TGTGCCAGCAGCCGCCCGGGGGGGTCGCCTAATGAAAAACTGTTTTTT. It is translated as CASSRPGGSPNEKLFF. Supplemented by reference TRBV2 and TRBJ1-4, the full variable domain reads EPEVTQTPSHQVTQMGQEVILRCVPISNHLYFYWYRQILGQKVEFLVSFYNNEISEKSEIFDDQFSVERPDGSNFTLKIRSTKLEDSAMYFCASSRPGGSPNEKLFFGSGTQLSVL.

The genes are TRBV6-6 and TRBJ1-6; 7 bases are shared with TRBD1. This CDR3 is built from 18 residues. V shed 5 bases and J 0 bases; nucleotides not matched to a gene: 10. The germline V gene has CDR1 MNHNY and CDR2 SVGAGI (reference sequence). CDR3 sequence: CASSRRQGLSSYNSPLHF. The CDR3 DNA reads TGTGCCAGCAGTCGACGACAGGGCCTTAGCTCCTATAATTCACCCCTCCACTTT.

The CDR3 region has the DNA TGCGCCAGCAGCGAGACAGGGCTCACTGAAGCTTTCTTT. It yields the protein CASSETGLTEAFF. The gene calls are TRBV10-1 and TRBJ1-1; 7 positions agree with TRBD1. The germline CDR1 and CDR2 sequences are WNHNN and SYGVQD (reference sequence). CDR3 length: 13 residues. V lost 6 bases and J lost 4; bases outside the gene matches: 5.

V usage is TRBV7-3 and J usage is TRBJ2-7; D is uncertain. In germline, CDR1 is SGHTA, CDR2 FQGTGA. The CDR3 extends over 13 amino acids. V lost 2 bases and J lost 2, with 7 bases in between. This CDR3 reads CASSLGSTYEQYF. The CDR3 DNA is TGTGCCAGCAGCTTAGGATCCACCTACGAGCAGTACTTC. Full variable domain (remainder filled in from reference TRBV7-3 and TRBJ2-7): GAGVSQTPSNKVTEKGKYVELRCDPISGHTALYWYRQSLGQGPEFLIYFQGTGAADDSGLPNDRFFAVRPEGSVSTLKIQRTERGDSAVYLCASSLGSTYEQYFGPGTRLTVT.

The V and J genes are TRBV2 and TRBJ1-2, with 9 bases lining up with TRBD1. Trimming at V came to 7 bases and at J to 6 bases, leaving 3 bases not matched to a gene. The germline V gene encodes CDR1 SNHLY and CDR2 FYNNEI. The CDR3 totals 12 residues. The CDR3 sequence: CASIWTGDGYTF. The CDR3 coding sequence is TGTGCCAGCATATGGACAGGGGATGGCTACACCTTC. Full variable domain (remainder filled in from reference TRBV2 and TRBJ1-2): EPEVTQTPSHQVTQMGQEVILRCVPISNHLYFYWYRQILGQKVEFLVSFYNNEISEKSEIFDDQFSVERPDGSNFTLKIRSTKLEDSAMYFCASIWTGDGYTFGSGTRLTVV.

Of note for this clone: One junction end does not reproduce the germline sequence, and a read error may be involved. This chain links TRBV5-1 with TRBJ1-2; 7 nucleotides line up with TRBD1. Looked up from germline, CDR1 is SGHRS and CDR2 is YFSETQ. The CDR3 extends over 14 amino acids. CDR3 in DNA: TGCGCCAGCAGCTTGCTAGACAGGGAAGGCGCCAGTTTCTTC. The encoded protein is CASSLLDREGASFF.

The chain recombines TRBV7-9 with TRBJ1-1; possibly TRBD1 for D (5 bases). Germline-derived CDR1 and CDR2 are SEHNR and FQNEAQ (reference sequence). V shed 0 bases and J shed 5 bases, with 10 bases lying between them. The CDR3 extends over 14 amino acids. The CDR3 DNA sequence: TGTGCCAGCAGCTTAGCGGCAGGACAAACTGAAGCTTTCTTT. Protein: CASSLAAGQTEAFF.

This rearrangement joins TRBV18 to TRBJ1-3, with D possibly matching TRBD1 (5 bases). Trimming removed 2 bases from V and 0 bases from J, with 11 bases in between. Looked up from germline, CDR1 is KGHSH and CDR2 is LQKENI. The CDR3 is made up of 16 amino acids. The CDR3 protein is CASSPMDILSGNTIYF. The CDR3 DNA reads TGTGCCAGCTCACCAATGGACATTCTCTCTGGAAACACCATATATTTT.

The rearrangement joins TRBV18 to TRBJ2-2; the match to TRBD1 covers 9 bases. The CDR3 contains 18 residues. CDR1 KGHSH and CDR2 LQKENI come from the germline V gene. V lost 0 bases to trimming and J lost 3 bases; unmatched junction nucleotides: 8. In DNA form, the CDR3 reads TGTGCCAGCTCACCACCTCCAAGGACAGGGGAGGACACCGGGGAGCTGTTTTTT. Translating it yields CASSPPPRTGEDTGELFF.

This chain joins TRBV5-7 and TRBJ1-4; the D is unclear. TRBV5-7 is annotated as an ORF whose role is uncertain. V lost 1 base and J 7 bases, leaving 23 bases between the germline ends. This CDR3 is 18 amino acids long. The CDR3 reads CASSLRELVGSVGEKLFF. The DNA of the CDR3 is TGTGCCAGCAGCTTGAGGGAGCTTGTAGGGTCGGTTGGTGAAAAACTGTTTTTT.

The CDR3 here is CASSLSGARDYGYTF. In DNA form, the CDR3 reads TGCGCCAGCAGTCTTTCAGGGGCGCGGGACTATGGCTACACCTTC. J is TRBJ1-2 and V is TRBV5-1; D might be TRBD1 (6 bases). The CDR3 extends over 15 amino acids. V lost 5 bases and J lost 3, with 17 bases in between. Germline CDR1 SGHRS, CDR2 YFSETQ.

Only a few counts were recorded for this clone. V usage is TRBV4-1 and J usage is TRBJ1-2; D is perhaps TRBD1 (5 bases). V lost 6 bases and J 4 bases, leaving 12 bases between the germline ends. Germline CDR1 reads MGHRA; CDR2 reads YSYEKL. This CDR3 region has 13 residues. The chain's CDR3 is CASSQRGAYGYTF. The DNA for the CDR3 is TGCGCCAGCAGTCAAAGGGGAGCCTATGGCTACACCTTC.

V usage is TRBV12-3 or TRBV12-4 and J usage is TRBJ2-5, with 9 bases identical to TRBD2. V was clipped by 6 bases and J by 5 bases; unmatched bases: 4. The CDR3 has 13 amino acids. The CDR3 sequence is CASRAGGSETQYF. CDR3 in DNA: TGTGCCAGCAGAGCGGGAGGCAGTGAGACCCAGTACTTC.

This clone was seen a few times. This CDR3 reads CATKIPGMGYEQYF. Written as DNA, the CDR3 is TGTGCCACCAAGATACCGGGGATGGGCTACGAGCAGTACTTC. The chain links TRBV2 to TRBJ2-7, with a tentative D call TRBD2 (5 bases). The CDR3 has 14 amino acids. Per the germline V gene, CDR1 is SNHLY and CDR2 is FYNNEI. The ends were cut back, 10 bases at V and 3 bases at J, with 19 bases in the middle.

The chain links TRBV11-3 to TRBJ2-1; no reliable D call. Trimming cost V 3 bases and J 4 bases, with 10 bases left between them. CDR3 size: 14 residues. Germline values: CDR1 SGHNT, CDR2 YENEEA. The CDR3 coding sequence is TGTGCCAGCAGCTTGGGGATGACGTACAATGAGCAGTTCTTC. It encodes CASSLGMTYNEQFF.

The chain combines TRBV9 with TRBJ2-7; D unresolved. The CDR3 consists of 14 residues. Trimming cost V 0 bases and J 5 bases, with 12 bases left between them. In germline, CDR1 is SGDLS, CDR2 YYNGEE. CDR3 region: CASSVALFTHEQYF. Written as DNA, the CDR3 is TGTGCCAGCAGCGTAGCTCTATTTACCCACGAGCAGTACTTC. Together with reference TRBV9 and TRBJ2-7, the CDR3 gives the full variable domain: DSGVTQTPKHLITATGQRVTLRCSPRSGDLSVYWYQQSLDQGLQFLIQYYNGEERAKGNILERFSAQQFPDLHSELNLSSLELGDSALYFCASSVALFTHEQYFGPGTRLTVT.

This clone was observed a handful of times. This rearrangement joins TRBV12-5 to TRBJ2-2, with D hard to call. CDR1 and CDR2 from the germline V gene are LGHNT and FRNRAP. The CDR3 has 14 residues. V was clipped by 7 bases and J by 2 bases, with 11 bases between them. CDR3 sequence (DNA): TGTGCTAGTGCCCCCTCCTTAAACACCGGGGAGCTGTTTTTT. This gives the protein CASAPSLNTGELFF.

The genes are TRBV27 and TRBJ1-4; a weak D match, TRBD1 (6 bases). Germline CDR1 reads MNHEY; CDR2 reads SMNVEV (reference sequence). The CDR3 has 14 amino acids. The germline V and J ends were trimmed by 4 bases and 12 bases, with 18 bases remaining between them. The chain's CDR3 is CASSWLGGRGELFF. The CDR3 DNA is TGTGCCAGCAGTTGGCTGGGGGGAAGGGGGGAACTGTTTTTT.

The chain links TRBV18 to TRBJ1-5; no clear D gene. The V gene lost 5 bases and the J gene lost 0 bases, with 11 bases spanning the gap. Germline CDR1 and CDR2: KGHSH and LQKENI. The CDR3 length is 15 residues. In DNA form, the CDR3 reads TGTGCCAGCTCAACTGGATTTTATAGCAATCAGCCCCAGCATTTT. Amino acid sequence: CASSTGFYSNQPQHF.

This chain connects TRBV10-3 to TRBJ1-2; TRBD1 agrees at 7 bases. Trimming cost V 10 bases and J 0 bases; bases outside gene matches: 14. Germline V gene data show CDR1 as ENHRY and CDR2 as SYGVKD. The CDR3 loop spans 16 amino acids. The CDR3 region has the DNA TGTGCCACGTACGGCCCCCGGGACAGTTCTAACTATGGCTACACCTTC. It codes for CATYGPRDSSNYGYTF.

The chain joins TRBV7-2 to TRBJ2-7, with TRBD2 identical over 7 bases. The CDR3 has 14 amino acids. V lost 7 bases and J lost 0; bases outside the gene matches: 6. Germline CDR1 reads SGHTA; CDR2 reads FQGNSA. As DNA, the CDR3 is TGTGCCAGCAAGCGGGGTTTTAGCTCCTACGAGCAGTACTTC. Protein sequence: CASKRGFSSYEQYF. Using reference TRBV7-2 and TRBJ2-7 for the parts outside the CDR3, the full variable domain is GAGVSQSPSNKVTEKGKDVELRCDPISGHTALYWYRQSLGQGLEFLIYFQGNSAPDKSGLPSDRFSAERTGGSVSTLTIQRTQQEDSAVYLCASKRGFSSYEQYFGPGTRLTVT.

The chain combines TRBV29-1 with TRBJ1-2; D unresolved. CDR3 length: 11 amino acids. The germline CDR1 and CDR2 sequences are SQVTM and ANQGSEA. Between the trimmed V and J ends, which lost 8 bases and 4 bases, there was a span of 11 bases. The CDR3, as DNA: TGCAGCAGTCTCTATCTCTATGGCTACACCTTC. This translates into CSSLYLYGYTF.